This T cell receptor beta chain was identified in a study of shared clonotypes between healthy human individuals. Profiling relied on immunoSEQ multiplex PCR, and the TCRdb table lists in-frame clones only, not all of them. Among a few million clones listed, roughly 95% were seen once. Findings and limits, study-wide: In general, naive subsets displayed greater estimated richness than memory subsets did.

Trimming removed 0 bases from V and 1 base from J, with 9 bases in between. Germline assignment: CDR1 SGDLS and CDR2 YYNGEE. The CDR3 has 15 amino acids. Comments on this clone: No antigen is known for it. The same CDR3 can be traced to other DNA sequences in this sample.

The chain carries TRBV9 and TRBJ2-3, with D unresolved. The sequencing sample was made of naive CD4+ T cells sorted from blood. Subset meaning: CD45RA+ positively selected. The clonotype was recovered from a man between 18 and 29 years old in good health. The DNA for the CDR3 is TGTGCCAGCAGCGTAGGTGGTCCGGGCACAGATACGCAGTATTTT. This sequence encodes CASSVGGPGTDTQYF.